Given below is one TCR beta chain in context. TCRdb redid the calling of the RT-PCR reads with MiXCR, one entry per CDR3 protein. The sample records hundreds of thousands of distinct CDR3 sequences, 16% being singletons. This sample stems from a study of patients and donors after allogeneic stem cell transplantation. Germline V gene lookup returns CDR1 LNHNV and CDR2 YYDKDF (reference sequence). This CDR3 spans 14 amino acids. V dropped 1 base and J dropped 5 bases, with 8 bases sitting between them. The sequence was obtained from a human donor who was either an allogeneic HSCT recipient or a stem cell or donor lymphocyte infusion donor (not recorded which). It is not recorded whose cells these are; they may come from a transplant donor. The rearrangement links TRBV15 to TRBJ1-4; D is ambiguous. The sample was blood, either unsorted or a sorted T cell fraction (not recorded which). CDR3 in amino acids: CATSRGGLNEKLFF. CDR3 in DNA: TGTGCCACCAGCAGAGGTGGATTAAATGAAAAACTGTTTTTT.